The clone carrying this T cell receptor (beta chain) was detected only a few times. What it binds is not known. Cultured CD4+ T cells had their DNA profiled by the Oncomine TCR Beta short-read assay. TCRdb independently ran MiXCR on the PCR reads; one entry per CDR3 protein. This sample has around 10,000 distinct CDR3 sequences; about two thirds occur once, and the top ten carry 7% to 10%. The sample originates from a study of vaccination and CD4 T cells after COVID-19. About the study: There were six male and four female convalescents, and two of them were Hispanic. No peptide, an HIV-1 Nef pool, or a CEFX pool was what each control culture received.

Treatment defined: approximately 9-day PBMC culture with coronavirus spike peptide pools or control peptides (ViraFEST assay). The length of the CDR3 is 15 residues. The V and J ends lost 6 bases and 2 bases, in that order; junction bases with no gene match: 8. Per germline, CDR1 MNHNS and CDR2 SASEGT. This sample comprised CD4+ T cells from blood, cultured in vitro, obtained before SARS-CoV-2 vaccination. The TCR sequence derives from a human donor who had recovered from COVID-19. This chain joins TRBV6-1 and TRBJ1-2; 8 nucleotides agree with TRBD1. The CDR3 is CASSSGGQVNYGYTF. The CDR3 bases are TGTGCCAGCAGCTCAGGGGGACAGGTCAACTATGGCTACACCTTC.